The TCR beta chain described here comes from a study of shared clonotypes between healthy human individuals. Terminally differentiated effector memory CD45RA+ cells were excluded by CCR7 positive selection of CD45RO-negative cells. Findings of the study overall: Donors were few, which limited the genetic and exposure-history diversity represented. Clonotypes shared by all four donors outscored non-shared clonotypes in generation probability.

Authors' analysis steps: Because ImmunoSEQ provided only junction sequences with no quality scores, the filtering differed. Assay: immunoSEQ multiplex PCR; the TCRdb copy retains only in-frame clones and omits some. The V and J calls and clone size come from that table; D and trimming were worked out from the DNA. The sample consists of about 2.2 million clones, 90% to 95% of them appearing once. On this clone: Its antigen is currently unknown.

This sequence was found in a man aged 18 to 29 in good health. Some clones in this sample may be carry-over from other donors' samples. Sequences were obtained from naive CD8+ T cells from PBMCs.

CDR3 residues: CASSPSGLAGDEQYF. In nucleotides, the CDR3 is TGTGCCAGCTCACCATCGGGACTAGCGGGAGACGAGCAGTACTTC. The V and J genes are TRBV18 and TRBJ2-7; 14 bases match TRBD2. The trim removed 2 bases at V and 5 bases at J, leaving 2 bases unmatched. The CDR3 sequence is 15 residues long. The germline V gene encodes CDR1 KGHSH and CDR2 LQKENI.